Here is one T cell receptor beta chain with its context. It lacks a known antigen. No base qualities exist here, and no much larger clone lies one base off it. The germline V end is reduced by 3 bases and the J end by 5 bases; junction bases left unmatched: 9. The germline V gene (reference sequence) specifies SEHNR as CDR1 and FQNEAQ as CDR2. The CDR3 runs 15 amino acids, cysteine and phenylalanine included. CDR3 DNA only is kept here, 45 bases in frame from base 1. Collaborating institutions collected whole blood in K2EDTA tubes following their own protocols. For TCRbeta analysis, collaborators shipped samples as frozen whole blood, isolated PBMCs, or DNA extracted from either of those sample types. This entry belongs to a study of blood T cell repertoires in COVID-19 (dated by TCRdb to 2020 to 2022). General notes on the study: Samples from collaborators originated in the United States, Italy and Spain and spanned both the acute and convalescent phases of COVID-19. The material from the prospective study consisted of cDNA or gDNA derived from T cells, B-cell-depleted T cells, or PBMCs. The samples were drawn from two sources: the first 160 participants of the ongoing ImmuneRACE study, and 950 to 1,500 subjects contributed by 6 global collaborators. A freely available public database, intended as a resource for researchers studying the immune response to SARS-CoV-2, is where the repertoires were released. Deeply sampled blood TCRbeta repertoires from subjects exposed to, actively infected with, or recovered from COVID-19 were included in the dataset. A de-identified subject ID, COVID-19 status, age in years and sex were almost always included in the sample metadata. Where HLA class I and class II types were available, the types were taken from metadata supplied by the sample provider, not from assay-based typing. The paper's findings and limits, for the study overall: The amount of clinical and demographic metadata varied by source and participant and was provided uncurated.

TCRbeta CDR3 regions were amplified from genomic DNA by means of the immunoSEQ Assay, a bias-controlled multiplex PCR. The study's processing was this. The number of nucleated cells in each sample was estimated from the amplification of reference gene primers within the assay. To quantify the absolute abundance of each unique TCRbeta CDR3 rearrangement, sequence reads were collapsed and filtered. For each sample, productive Simpson clonality was calculated as the square root of Simpson's diversity index over productive rearrangements. In its TCRdb copy, this immuneACCESS table keeps in-frame sequences only and misses some clones. Where compared with another copy, unresolved V genes explain less than half of these, and the others have no known cause. The D gene and trimming were derived from the DNA, and the V and J assignments and clone size from that table. For this sample the table gives about 180,000 clones, of which about 83% were detected only once. Jointly, the top ten make up approximately 1.5% of the sample.

Rearrangement joined TRBV7-9 to TRBJ2-5; 7 bases in the middle match TRBD1. The material sequenced was peripheral blood. The TCR sequence derives from a human donor in a cohort sampled during active COVID-19. The CDR3 region: CASSFPNGTVETQYF. In nucleotide form, the sequence is TGTGCCAGCAGCTTTCCTAACGGGACAGTCGAGACCCAGTACTTC.